One and the same sample provided the 31 T cell receptor beta chains below, sequenced in a study of T-cell memory formation after mild COVID-19. Via MiXCR, TCRdb re-called the 5' RACE reads, giving one row per CDR3 protein. The data hold about 140,000 distinct CDR3 sequences, with 11% to 15% observed a single time. The material sequenced was PBMCs or a T cell subset sorted from them (not recorded which). The receptors stem from an adult woman who had mild COVID-19 (a few samples of this study predate the infection). Cell type and time point are not known.

In its sample, this clonotype was seen a few times. This chain joins TRBV6-5 and TRBJ1-4, with a tentative D call TRBD1 (6 bases). This CDR3 region has 15 residues. Germline V lookup: CDR1 MNHEY, CDR2 SVGAGI. Trimming removed 2 bases at V and 8 bases at J, with 15 bases between. This CDR3 reads CASSYLDHRDEKLFF. In DNA form, the CDR3 reads TGTGCCAGCAGTTACCTTGACCACAGGGACGAAAAACTGTTTTTT.

V gene TRBV6-5 combines with J gene TRBJ2-1; D is unclear. The CDR3 length is 14 residues. Germline V gene data show CDR1 as MNHEY and CDR2 as SVGAGI. V lost 0 bases and J 8 bases, leaving 11 bases between the germline ends. Here the CDR3 DNA reads TGTGCCAGCAGTTACTCGATAGGCCTTTATGAGCAGTTCTTC. Translating it yields CASSYSIGLYEQFF.

This clonotype was seen only a few times. The chain uses TRBV7-6 and TRBJ2-3; D is undetermined. V lost 5 bases and J 2 bases, leaving 17 bases between the germline ends. The CDR3 totals 16 residues. CDR1 and CDR2 (germline): SGHVS, FNYEAQ. The CDR3 here is CASSPPSRSPTDTQYF. DNA of the CDR3: TGTGCCAGCAGCCCACCCTCGCGGTCGCCCACAGATACGCAGTATTTT.

Only a few counts were recorded for this clonotype. The chain is built from TRBV4-2 and TRBJ2-3, with a tentative D call TRBD1 (5 bases). CDR1 LGHNA and CDR2 YNFKEQ come from the germline V gene. V lost 1 base and J 1 base, leaving 12 bases between the germline ends. This CDR3 has 16 amino acids. For the CDR3, the DNA is TGTGCCAGCAGCCAAGTCCCTTTAGGGGGCACAGATACGCAGTATTTT. Translation gives CASSQVPLGGTDTQYF.

The rearrangement links TRBV9 to TRBJ1-1, with a possible D match to TRBD1 (5 bases). The CDR3 sequence is 13 residues long. The germline V gene has CDR1 SGDLS and CDR2 YYNGEE. Trimming took off 0 bases at V and 8 bases at J, with 11 bases between the two ends. CDR3 bases: TGTGCCAGCAGCGTAGGGGGGACCGCAGAAGCTTTCTTT. Encoded protein: CASSVGGTAEAFF. Together with reference TRBV9 and TRBJ1-1, the CDR3 gives the full variable domain: DSGVTQTPKHLITATGQRVTLRCSPRSGDLSVYWYQQSLDQGLQFLIQYYNGEERAKGNILERFSAQQFPDLHSELNLSSLELGDSALYFCASSVGGTAEAFFGQGTRLTVV.

The chain employs TRBV5-1 and TRBJ2-7, with 7 bases matching TRBD1. V was pared by 4 bases and J by 0 bases, with 7 bases of the junction left unmatched. Looked up from germline, CDR1 is SGHRS and CDR2 is YFSETQ. This CDR3 comprises 15 residues. In DNA form, the CDR3 reads TGCGCCAGCAGCCAAGTACAGGGGCTCTCCTACGAGCAGTACTTC. Protein sequence: CASSQVQGLSYEQYF.

This clonotype appeared a few times. The chain recombines TRBV18 with TRBJ2-1, with D possibly being TRBD2 (6 bases). V lost 2 bases to trimming and J lost 4 bases, with 9 bases between them. CDR1 is KGHSH, CDR2 LQKENI, per germline. This CDR3 comprises 14 residues. CDR3 in DNA: TGTGCCAGCTCACCAGGGACTCCATACAATGAGCAGTTCTTC. Translated, it gives CASSPGTPYNEQFF. The full variable domain, in which reference TRBV18 and TRBJ2-1 provide the parts outside the CDR3, is NAGVMQNPRHLVRRRGQEARLRCSPMKGHSHVYWYRQLPEEGLKFMVYLQKENIIDESGMPKERFSAEFPKEGPSILRIQQVVRGDSAAYFCASSPGTPYNEQFFGPGTRLTVL.

This clonotype was counted only a few times. J is TRBJ1-1 and V is TRBV7-9; no reliable D call. The CDR3 runs to 14 residues. Germline-derived CDR1 and CDR2 are SEHNR and FQNEAQ (reference sequence). V lost 6 bases and J 0 bases, leaving 11 bases between the germline ends. Here the CDR3 reads CASRYEAMNTEAFF. DNA of the CDR3: TGTGCCAGCAGATACGAGGCGATGAACACTGAAGCTTTCTTT.

The DNA for the CDR3 is TGTGCCAGCAGCTTAGCACTCGGCGAGGTGCAAGAGCAGTACTTC. Translated: CASSLALGEVQEQYF. This chain connects TRBV11-2 to TRBJ2-7; D unresolved. The CDR3 is 15 amino acids. Germline lookup yields CDR1 SGHAT and CDR2 FQNNGV. Trimming pared 1 base from V and 7 bases from J, leaving 17 bases between. Based on the CDR3 plus reference TRBV11-2 and TRBJ2-7, the full variable domain is EAGVAQSPRYKIIEKRQSVAFWCNPISGHATLYWYQQILGQGPKLLIQFQNNGVVDDSQLPKDRFSAERLKGVDSTLKIQPAKLEDSAVYLCASSLALGEVQEQYFGPGTRLTVT.

The gene calls are TRBV4-3 and TRBJ2-7; a possible D gene is TRBD1 (7 bases). CDR1 is LGHNA and CDR2 is YSLEER in the germline V gene. Trimming shortened V by 8 bases and J by 6 bases, and 20 bases separated the two germline ends. This CDR3 contains 14 residues. DNA for the CDR3: TGCGCCAGCGCATGGGGCGCAGGGGGAGGCGAGCAGTACTTC. It is translated as CASAWGAGGGEQYF.

The CDR3 region has the DNA TGTGCCAGCAGTTATGAGGGGGCGAACACTGAAGCTTTCTTT. This codes for CASSYEGANTEAFF. The V and J genes are TRBV6-5 and TRBJ1-1, with 7 bases matching TRBD1. Germline assignment: CDR1 MNHEY and CDR2 SVGAGI. Germline trimming cut 3 bases from V and 1 base from J; bases unmatched to any gene: 2. The CDR3 runs 14 residues.

The V call is TRBV20-1, the J call TRBJ2-5, with 7 bases aligning to TRBD2. The CDR3 consists of 14 residues. The J segment lost 7 bases and the V segment lost 6 bases, leaving 14 bases of the junction unmatched. Germline V lookup: CDR1 DFQATT, CDR2 SNEGSKA (reference sequence). The CDR3 is CSATGLAVQGTQYF. The CDR3 bases are TGCAGTGCAACCGGGCTAGCGGTTCAGGGGACCCAGTACTTC.

The gene calls are TRBV12-3 or TRBV12-4 and TRBJ2-7, with D maybe TRBD2 (5 bases). The CDR3 is 15 amino acids. The ends were cut back, 8 bases at V and 2 bases at J, with 19 bases in the middle. The CDR3 DNA sequence: TGTGCCAGCGGATCCCTATTGCCGGAGGCCTACGAGCAGTACTTC. Translation: CASGSLLPEAYEQYF.

V usage is TRBV2 and J usage is TRBJ2-7; D gene uncertain. CDR1 SNHLY and CDR2 FYNNEI come from the germline V gene. The CDR3 extends over 12 amino acids. Trimming left V 6 bases short and J 4 bases short, with 10 bases between. The DNA for the CDR3 is TGTGCCAGCAGGAGATGGGCGTACGAGCAGTACTTC. Its protein product is CASRRWAYEQYF.

This clonotype was found a few times. The rearrangement joins TRBV6-5 to TRBJ1-2, with 7 bases aligning to TRBD1. The CDR3 loop spans 14 amino acids. Trimming cost V 1 base and J 6 bases; bases outside gene matches: 5. CDR1 MNHEY and CDR2 SVGAGI come from the germline V gene. The chain's CDR3 is CASSYLGTEDGYTF. The CDR3, as DNA: TGTGCCAGCAGTTACTTGGGGACAGAGGATGGCTACACCTTC.

This clonotype was seen repeatedly, ten times or more. V and J are TRBV27 and TRBJ2-7; possible D gene TRBD1, 7 bases. Trimming removed 5 bases at V and 5 bases at J, with 16 bases between. Germline V gene data show CDR1 as MNHEY and CDR2 as SMNVEV (reference sequence). CDR3 length: 14 amino acids. The CDR3 region is CASSPNDREDEQYF. The DNA for the CDR3 is TGTGCCAGCAGTCCTAATGACAGGGAGGACGAGCAGTACTTC.

This clonotype has just a few counts. The V call is TRBV29-1, the J call TRBJ2-3; D may be TRBD2 (6 bases). CDR3 size: 13 residues. V was shortened by 4 bases and J by 2 bases, with 10 bases between the two germline ends. CDR1 SQVTM and CDR2 ANQGSEA come from the germline V gene. Here the CDR3 DNA reads TGCAGCGTTGTGGAGGGCTACACAGATACGCAGTATTTT. It translates to CSVVEGYTDTQYF.

This clonotype has more than one count but fewer than ten. The V gene is TRBV27, the J gene TRBJ2-7; D gene ambiguous. The CDR3 runs 13 residues. Germline V lookup: CDR1 MNHEY, CDR2 SMNVEV (reference sequence). V was pared by 0 bases and J by 1 base, with 4 bases between. The CDR3 nucleotides read TGTGCCAGCAGTTTATCACTATCCTACGAGCAGTACTTC. It encodes CASSLSLSYEQYF.

The V call is TRBV5-1, the J call TRBJ1-1; 10 bases match TRBD1. Losses at the gene ends were 4 bases for V and 5 bases for J; bases not matched to a gene: 5. The V gene's germline CDR1 is SGHRS and CDR2 YFSETQ. CDR3 length: 14 residues. The CDR3 here is CASSGGTGETEAFF. The CDR3 nucleotides read TGCGCCAGCAGCGGTGGGACAGGGGAAACTGAAGCTTTCTTT.

This clonotype was detected a few times. This chain joins TRBV15 and TRBJ1-4; 8 positions agree with TRBD1. V was clipped by 1 base and J by 13 bases; unmatched bases: 11. The germline V gene encodes CDR1 LNHNV and CDR2 YYDKDF (reference sequence). The CDR3 runs to 15 residues. CDR3 DNA: TGTGCCACCAGCAGAGTTTCGGTGACAGGGGACTTACTGTTTTTT. Residues: CATSRVSVTGDLLFF.

The chain recombines TRBV5-1 with TRBJ2-2; 13 bases line up with TRBD2. CDR1 and CDR2 (germline): SGHRS, YFSETQ. Germline trimming cut 0 bases from V and 3 bases from J; bases unmatched to any gene: 11. The CDR3 loop spans 20 amino acids. The CDR3 DNA is TGCGCCAGCAGCTTGGCCGGACTAGCGGGAGACCTCCGGGACACCGGGGAGCTGTTTTTT. It codes for CASSLAGLAGDLRDTGELFF.

This clonotype came up a few times. This chain uses TRBV7-9 with TRBJ2-7; 8 positions agree with TRBD2. Germline-derived CDR1 and CDR2 are SEHNR and FQNEAQ (reference sequence). This CDR3 region has 16 residues. V trimming: 5 bases; J trimming: 6 bases; junction bases outside the gene matches: 15. The CDR3 bases are TGTGCCAGCAGCCCTTTGGTGGGACTAGTGGACCTCGAGCAGTACTTC. Its translation: CASSPLVGLVDLEQYF.

The chain carries TRBV7-2 and TRBJ2-3; 10 bases fit TRBD2. This CDR3 region has 17 residues. After removal of 2 bases from V and 6 bases from J, the junction contained 11 bases not matched to a gene. CDR1 and CDR2 from the germline V gene are SGHTA and FQGNSA. CDR3 sequence (DNA): TGTGCCAGCAGCTTAAAACTAGCGGGGCCTATGTGGGATACGCAGTATTTT. The encoded protein is CASSLKLAGPMWDTQYF.

The chain joins TRBV7-9 to TRBJ2-1; 8 positions match TRBD2. The V and J ends lost 1 base and 0 bases, in that order; junction bases with no gene match: 8. The CDR3 contains 18 residues. Germline loops: CDR1 SEHNR, CDR2 FQNEAQ (reference sequence). CDR3 loop: CASSLGPRLANSYNEQFF. Written as DNA, the CDR3 is TGTGCCAGCAGCTTAGGGCCTCGACTAGCGAACTCCTACAATGAGCAGTTCTTC.

This clonotype appeared a few times. The CDR3 loop reads CASSFTGVGSYEQYF. The CDR3 nucleotides read TGCGCCAGCAGCTTCACGGGGGTCGGCTCCTACGAGCAGTACTTC. The J gene is TRBJ2-7, the V gene TRBV5-1, with D possibly being TRBD2 (6 bases). Trimming stripped 2 bases from V and 0 bases from J, with 12 bases between. This CDR3 is built from 15 residues. Germline V CDR1 and CDR2: SGHRS, YFSETQ.

The chain employs TRBV13 and TRBJ1-1; 7 nucleotides line up with TRBD1. From germline, CDR1 is PRHDT and CDR2 FYEKMQ (reference sequence). The CDR3 length is 14 residues. V shed 4 bases and J 1 base; nucleotides not matched to a gene: 3. In nucleotides, the CDR3 is TGTGCCAGCAGCTCGACAGGGAGGAACACTGAAGCTTTCTTT. Translating it yields CASSSTGRNTEAFF.

In this sample, this clonotype turned up many times. The chain has TRBV12-3 or TRBV12-4 and TRBJ2-7, with D perhaps TRBD2 (5 bases). The V end was cut by 2 bases, the J end by 3 bases, with 11 bases between. The CDR3 consists of 14 residues. The CDR3: CASSLTAGGYEQYF. The CDR3 nucleotides read TGTGCCAGCAGTTTAACCGCTGGAGGCTACGAGCAGTACTTC.

This clonotype was detected a few times. The chain links TRBV25-1 to TRBJ1-2; D ambiguous. The CDR3 runs to 14 residues. Germline V CDR1 and CDR2: MGHDK, SYGVNS. V lost 0 bases and J 4 bases, leaving 9 bases between the germline ends. This chain's CDR3 is CASSEYGPSYGYTF. Here the CDR3 DNA reads TGTGCCAGCAGTGAATATGGGCCTAGCTATGGCTACACCTTC.

This clonotype was recorded a few times. This chain connects TRBV20-1 to TRBJ2-3, with 9 nucleotides matching TRBD1. With V trimmed by 5 bases and J by 4 bases, 7 bases remained unmatched. The V gene's germline CDR1 is DFQATT and CDR2 SNEGSKA (reference sequence). The CDR3 covers 14 residues. The CDR3: CSAWDRAGADTQYF. Written as DNA, the CDR3 is TGCAGTGCTTGGGACAGGGCTGGAGCAGATACGCAGTATTTT.

The chain links TRBV3-1 to TRBJ2-5; 9 nucleotides line up with TRBD2. The germline gives CDR1 LGHDT, CDR2 YNNKEL (reference sequence). CDR3 length: 15 amino acids. The ends lost 0 bases at V and 3 bases at J; junction bases unmatched: 2. The CDR3 loop reads CASSQDASGEETQYF. In DNA form, the CDR3 reads TGTGCCAGCAGCCAAGATGCTAGCGGGGAAGAGACCCAGTACTTC.

This clonotype has just a few counts. The rearrangement links TRBV7-9 to TRBJ1-2, with D uncertain. The germline V and J ends were trimmed by 4 bases and 3 bases, with 6 bases remaining between them. CDR3 size: 12 residues. Germline CDR1 reads SEHNR; CDR2 reads FQNEAQ (reference sequence). CDR3 loop: CASSSEDYGYTF. CDR3 nucleotide sequence: TGTGCCAGCAGCTCGGAGGACTATGGCTACACCTTC.